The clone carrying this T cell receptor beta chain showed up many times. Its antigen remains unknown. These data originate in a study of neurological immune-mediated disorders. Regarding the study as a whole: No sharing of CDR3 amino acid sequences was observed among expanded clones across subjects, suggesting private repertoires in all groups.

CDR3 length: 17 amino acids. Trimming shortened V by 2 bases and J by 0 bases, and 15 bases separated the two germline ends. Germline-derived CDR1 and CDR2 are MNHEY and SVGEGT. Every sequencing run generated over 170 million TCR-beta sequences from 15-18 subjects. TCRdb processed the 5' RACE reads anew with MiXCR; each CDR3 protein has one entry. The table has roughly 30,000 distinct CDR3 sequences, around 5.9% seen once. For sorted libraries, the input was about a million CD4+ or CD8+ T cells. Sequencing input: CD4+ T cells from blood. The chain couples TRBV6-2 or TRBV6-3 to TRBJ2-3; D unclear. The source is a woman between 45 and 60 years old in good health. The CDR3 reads CASSYRELITSTDTQYF. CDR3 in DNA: TGTGCCAGCAGTTACAGAGAACTGATAACTAGCACAGATACGCAGTATTTT.